This T cell receptor beta chain was found in a study of blood T cells in healthy people across ages. Regarding this clonotype: The antigen remains unidentified.

Germline loops: CDR1 DFQATT, CDR2 SNEGSKA (reference sequence). The CDR3 spans 18 residues. The V segment lost 6 bases and the J segment 5 bases; nucleotides outside the gene matches: 15. Combining a sample-barcoded 5' primer with a J-beta primer mix, a second PCR ran for roughly 6 to 12 cycles. In TCRdb, the 5' RACE reads were re-called with MiXCR into one record per CDR3 protein. Altogether about 570,000 distinct CDR3 sequences are present, about 29% being singletons, with the ten largest covering approximately 3.6%. Study-level findings and limits: Since the PBMCs were unsorted, naive and antigen-experienced cells could not be conclusively compared.

These data also featured in a second study, about T cells of mothers and their children. As reported in that work: Amplification in the second PCR used the M1S primer, which added sample barcodes and 2-4 random nucleotides. Each child contributed around 3 million TCR beta CDR3 reads, while each mother contributed over 8 million.

The chain couples TRBV20-1 to TRBJ2-1, with TRBD2 identical over 14 bases. This clonotype originated in a boy between 2 and 10 years old in good health. Sequencing used blood. CDR3 DNA sequence: TGCAGTGCCGGCAGACTAGCGGGAGGGTCGAGTTGGAACAATGAGCAGTTCTTC. Protein: CSAGRLAGGSSWNNEQFF.